This TCR beta chain was observed in a study of blood T cell repertoires in COVID-19. This CDR3 is built from 19 residues. Germline V gene data show CDR1 as MGHRA and CDR2 as YSYEKL. Trimming cost V 3 bases and J 5 bases; bases outside gene matches: 18. Produced via immunoSEQ multiplex PCR; TCRdb's table is partial and in-frame only. The sample lists 250,000 to 300,000 clones; 65% to 90% were seen once. The sequence was obtained from a man aged 45-65 years with active or convalescent COVID-19. The source material was peripheral blood. The chain uses TRBV4-1 and TRBJ2-3, with 9 bases aligning to TRBD2. Here the CDR3 reads CASSQARGAGGPAGDTQYF. The CDR3 DNA follows: TGCGCCAGCAGCCAGGCCCGGGGGGCGGGAGGGCCCGCAGGAGATACGCAGTATTTT.